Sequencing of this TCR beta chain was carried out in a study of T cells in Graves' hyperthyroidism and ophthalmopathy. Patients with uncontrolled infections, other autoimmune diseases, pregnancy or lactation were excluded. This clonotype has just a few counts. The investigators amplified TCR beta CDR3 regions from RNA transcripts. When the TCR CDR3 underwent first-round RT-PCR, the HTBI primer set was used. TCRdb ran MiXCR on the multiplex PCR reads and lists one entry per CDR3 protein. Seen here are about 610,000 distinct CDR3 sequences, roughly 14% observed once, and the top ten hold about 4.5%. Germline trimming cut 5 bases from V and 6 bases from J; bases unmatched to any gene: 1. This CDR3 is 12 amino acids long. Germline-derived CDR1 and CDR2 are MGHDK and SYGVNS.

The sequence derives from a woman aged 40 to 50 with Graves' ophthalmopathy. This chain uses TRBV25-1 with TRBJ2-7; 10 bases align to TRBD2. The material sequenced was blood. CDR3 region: CASSTSGIEQYF. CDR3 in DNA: TGTGCCAGCAGTACTAGCGGGATCGAGCAGTACTTC.